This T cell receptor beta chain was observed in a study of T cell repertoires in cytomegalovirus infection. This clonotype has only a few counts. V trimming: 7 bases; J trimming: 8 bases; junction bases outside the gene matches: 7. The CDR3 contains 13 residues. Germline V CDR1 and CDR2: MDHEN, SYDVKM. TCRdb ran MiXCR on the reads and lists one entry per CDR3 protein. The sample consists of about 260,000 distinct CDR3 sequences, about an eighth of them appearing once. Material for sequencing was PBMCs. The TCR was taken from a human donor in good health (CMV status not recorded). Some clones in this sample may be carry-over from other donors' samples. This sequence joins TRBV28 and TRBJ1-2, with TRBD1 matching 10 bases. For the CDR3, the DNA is TGTGCCAGCACGGGACAGGGGAGGGGGGGCTACACCTTC. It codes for CASTGQGRGGYTF.